Below, 26 T cell receptor beta chains from the same sample are listed, as sequenced in a study of control samples from healthy donors and cancer patients. Generated by immunoSEQ multiplex PCR, the TCRdb table keeps only in-frame clones and is missing some. This repertoire shows about 120,000 clones, about 95% found once; its top ten account for less than 4.5%. Sequenced sample: blood. These receptors were taken from a man aged 25 to 40 in good health.

The chain is built from TRBV7-8 and TRBJ1-2; no clear D gene. Trimming removed 3 bases from V and 5 bases from J, with 7 bases in between. The CDR3 loop spans 12 amino acids. Germline-derived CDR1 and CDR2 are SGHVS and FQNEAQ. The CDR3 nucleotides are TGTGCCAGCAGCTTCGACGCGTATGGCTACACCTTC. It encodes CASSFDAYGYTF.

The rearrangement joins TRBV2 to TRBJ1-6, with D tentatively TRBD1 (6 bases). Trimming took off 6 bases at V and 0 bases at J, with 9 bases between the two ends. The CDR3 has 15 residues. Per the germline V gene, CDR1 is SNHLY and CDR2 is FYNNEI. CDR3 protein: CASRGQSSYNSPLHF. The CDR3 DNA reads as TGTGCCAGCAGAGGACAGAGCTCCTATAATTCACCCCTCCACTTT. Supplemented by reference TRBV2 and TRBJ1-6, the full variable domain reads EPEVTQTPSHQVTQMGQEVILRCVPISNHLYFYWYRQILGQKVEFLVSFYNNEISEKSEIFDDQFSVERPDGSNFTLKIRSTKLEDSAMYFCASRGQSSYNSPLHFGNGTRLTVT.

The chain carries TRBV6-4 and TRBJ2-2; a weak D match, TRBD2 (5 bases). This CDR3 spans 15 amino acids. Trimming removed 5 bases at V and 0 bases at J, with 10 bases between. Per the germline V gene, CDR1 is MRHNA and CDR2 is SNTAGT. CDR3 protein: CASSPSGPNTGELFF. The CDR3 nucleotides are TGTGCCAGCAGTCCGAGCGGCCCGAACACCGGGGAGCTGTTTTTT.

The chain is built from TRBV6-5 and TRBJ1-2, with a possible D match to TRBD1 (5 bases). V was trimmed by 0 bases and J by 4 bases, leaving 6 bases between them. This CDR3 region has 13 residues. Germline V gene sequence: CDR1 MNHEY, CDR2 SVGAGI. This CDR3 is CASSYSGAYGYTF. The CDR3, as DNA: TGTGCCAGCAGTTACTCAGGGGCCTATGGCTACACCTTC.

This chain links TRBV18 with TRBJ2-7; 10 bases map to TRBD1. Looked up from germline, CDR1 is KGHSH and CDR2 is LQKENI. J was trimmed by 3 bases and V by 2 bases; bases with no gene match: 4. This CDR3 has 15 amino acids. CDR3 nucleotide sequence: TGTGCCAGCTCACCAAGACAGGGGGCTATCTACGAGCAGTACTTC. Protein product: CASSPRQGAIYEQYF.

This chain joins TRBV6-5 and TRBJ1-6, with D hard to call. Looked up from germline, CDR1 is MNHEY and CDR2 is SVGAGI. With 8 bases removed from V and 6 bases from J, the gap between germline ends came to 8 bases. The CDR3 consists of 12 residues. This chain's CDR3 is CASRWGNSPLHF. CDR3 DNA sequence: TGTGCCAGCCGGTGGGGTAATTCACCCCTCCACTTT.

The chain joins TRBV7-8 to TRBJ2-7; D gene uncertain. The CDR3 runs to 13 residues. Germline CDR1 SGHVS, CDR2 FQNEAQ. V lost 3 bases to trimming and J lost 2 bases, with 8 bases between them. The CDR3 nucleotides are TGTGCCAGCAGCTTGACAAGTACCTACGAGCAGTACTTC. As protein: CASSLTSTYEQYF.

V gene TRBV6-5 combines with J gene TRBJ1-4; tentatively, D is TRBD1 (6 bases). The CDR3 extends over 14 amino acids. Trimming shortened V by 6 bases and J by 10 bases, and 18 bases separated the two germline ends. Per germline, CDR1 MNHEY and CDR2 SVGAGI. CDR3 nucleotide sequence: TGTGCCAGCAGGAACAGGGAGGGTAGCCGAAAACTGTTTTTT. It encodes CASRNREGSRKLFF.

The chain carries TRBV30 and TRBJ2-6; D not certain. The length of the CDR3 is 14 residues. Germline V gives CDR1 GTSNPN, CDR2 SVGIG (reference sequence). The CDR3, as DNA: TGTGCTTATCAGGCTGGGGCTGGGGCCAACGTCCTGACTTTC. Translating it yields CAYQAGAGANVLTF.

The chain employs TRBV7-9 and TRBJ2-1; TRBD2 is a possible D gene (5 bases). V lost 2 bases, J lost 4 bases, and 15 bases lay in between. This CDR3 has 16 amino acids. Germline CDR1 reads SEHNR; CDR2 reads FQNEAQ (reference sequence). The CDR3 sequence is CASSLFSRGFYNEQFF. The CDR3 coding sequence is TGTGCCAGCAGCTTATTTTCACGGGGATTTTACAATGAGCAGTTCTTC.

The rearrangement joins TRBV29-1 to TRBJ2-7, with D possibly being TRBD1 (6 bases). Germline-derived CDR1 and CDR2 are SQVTM and ANQGSEA. CDR3 size: 12 residues. Trimming pared 6 bases from V and 7 bases from J, leaving 16 bases between. This chain's CDR3 is CSVRTVLREQYF. DNA for the CDR3: TGCAGCGTGAGGACAGTTCTACGAGAGCAGTACTTC.

The chain carries TRBV6-5 and TRBJ2-3; no clear D gene. V dropped 5 bases and J dropped 1 base, with 7 bases sitting between them. This CDR3 contains 13 residues. Germline CDR1 MNHEY, CDR2 SVGAGI. CDR3 nucleotides: TGTGCCAGCAGTCCGGATGGCACAGATACGCAGTATTTT. The encoded protein is CASSPDGTDTQYF.

The gene calls are TRBV3-1 (or the pseudogene TRBV3-2) and TRBJ1-6, with 9 bases fitting TRBD1. The junction had 8 bases not matched to a gene; V was cut back by 2 bases and J by 9 bases. The CDR3 totals 16 residues. Germline assignment: CDR1 LGHDT and CDR2 YNNKEL (reference sequence). The CDR3 nucleotides read TGTGCCAGCAGCCAACACAGGGGGCCGCGCTCTTCACCCCTCCACTTT. Translating gives CASSQHRGPRSSPLHF.

The rearrangement uses TRBV7-8 and TRBJ1-2; D is possibly TRBD1 (6 bases). Germline CDR1 reads SGHVS; CDR2 reads FQNEAQ. The germline V and J ends were trimmed by 0 bases and 4 bases, with 12 bases remaining between them. There are 15 residues in the CDR3. CDR3 protein: CASSLASGGSYGYTF. The CDR3 DNA is TGTGCCAGCAGCTTAGCGAGCGGGGGCAGCTATGGCTACACCTTC.

The V gene is TRBV28, the J gene TRBJ1-5, with a tentative D call TRBD1 (5 bases). V gave up 3 bases and J gave up 11 bases, with 14 bases separating them. Germline lookup yields CDR1 MDHEN and CDR2 SYDVKM. This CDR3 has 13 amino acids. CDR3 coding DNA: TGTGCCAGCAGTTTTGCGGGTCAGGGTTCCCAGCATTTT. It yields the protein CASSFAGQGSQHF.

This clone was found once. The genes are TRBV28 and TRBJ2-7; no firm D call. CDR1 MDHEN and CDR2 SYDVKM come from the germline V gene. The CDR3 is 12 residues long. The V gene lost 6 bases and the J gene lost 7 bases, with 13 bases spanning the gap. CDR3 protein: CASSPTTIEQYF. The DNA for the CDR3 is TGTGCCAGCAGCCCTACCACTATTGAGCAGTACTTC. The complete variable domain, with remaining parts taken from reference TRBV28 and TRBJ2-7, reads DVKVTQSSRYLVKRTGEKVFLECVQDMDHENMFWYRQDPGLGLRLIYFSYDVKMKEKGDIPEGYSVSREKKERFSLILESASTNQTSMYLCASSPTTIEQYFGPGTRLTVT.

This chain links TRBV6-2 or TRBV6-3 with TRBJ1-5, with 7 bases fitting TRBD1. Germline-derived CDR1 and CDR2 are MNHEY and SVGEGT. The junction had 10 bases not matched to a gene; V was cut back by 4 bases and J by 7 bases. The length of the CDR3 is 15 residues. CDR3 in DNA: TGTGCCAGCAGTTTCGGGACAGCTCCCGGGCAGCCCCAGCATTTT. This codes for CASSFGTAPGQPQHF.

This chain connects TRBV6-6 to TRBJ2-7; TRBD1 aligns across 8 bases. The CDR3 length is 14 residues. Germline CDR1 reads MNHNY; CDR2 reads SVGAGI (reference sequence). Trimming at V came to 5 bases and at J to 6 bases, leaving 9 bases not matched to a gene. The CDR3 here is CASSPRQGASEQYF. The CDR3 DNA sequence: TGTGCCAGCAGTCCGAGGCAGGGGGCAAGCGAGCAGTACTTC.

Note on this clone: The junction differs from germline at one of its ends, possibly a read error. This chain links TRBV7-2 with TRBJ2-7, with D possibly being TRBD1 or TRBD2 (6 bases each). The length of the CDR3 is 16 residues. Germline CDR1 is SGHTA and CDR2 is FQGNSA. The DNA of the CDR3 is TGTGCCAGCAACTTAGCGTTCGGGGGCATTGTACACGAGCAGTACTTC. Amino acid sequence: CASNLAFGGIVHEQYF.

This clone was seen just once. CDR3 protein: CASSQDGQGNQPQHF. CDR3 DNA sequence: TGCGCCAGCAGCCAAGATGGACAGGGGAATCAGCCCCAGCATTTT. This chain joins TRBV4-1 and TRBJ1-5, with 9 nucleotides matching TRBD1. CDR1 is MGHRA, CDR2 YSYEKL, per germline. This CDR3 spans 15 amino acids. The V and J ends lost 0 bases and 4 bases, in that order; junction bases with no gene match: 1.

The chain uses TRBV7-8 and TRBJ2-7; 7 bases agree with TRBD2. CDR1 and CDR2 (germline): SGHVS, FQNEAQ. The V segment lost 4 bases and the J segment 3 bases; nucleotides outside the gene matches: 12. There are 16 residues in the CDR3. The DNA of the CDR3 is TGTGCCAGCAGCTCAATAGTGCGGGGGTCCATCTACGAGCAGTACTTC. It translates to CASSSIVRGSIYEQYF.

This chain uses TRBV4-3 with TRBJ1-1; D is possibly TRBD1 (5 bases). Trimming stripped 1 base from V and 3 bases from J, with 9 bases between. The length of the CDR3 is 14 residues. Germline assignment: CDR1 LGHNA and CDR2 YSLEER. CDR3 sequence (DNA): TGCGCCAGCAGCCAAGGGACGGGGGACACTGAAGCTTTCTTT. It encodes CASSQGTGDTEAFF.

This clone occurred once. This chain's CDR3 is CASSSEANTGELFF. In nucleotides, the CDR3 is TGTGCCAGCAGCTCCGAGGCCAACACCGGGGAGCTGTTTTTT. The chain combines TRBV11-3 with TRBJ2-2; no reliable D call. The CDR3 spans 14 residues. V lost 4 bases and J 2 bases, leaving 8 bases between the germline ends. The germline gives CDR1 SGHNT, CDR2 YENEEA.

The chain is built from TRBV27 and TRBJ1-5; perhaps TRBD1 as D (5 bases). CDR3 size: 14 residues. Per germline, CDR1 MNHEY and CDR2 SMNVEV (reference sequence). Trimming pared 3 bases from V and 5 bases from J, leaving 11 bases between. CDR3 loop: CASSFFQGHQPQHF. DNA for the CDR3: TGTGCCAGCAGTTTCTTCCAGGGACATCAGCCCCAGCATTTT.

The chain recombines TRBV3-1 (or the pseudogene TRBV3-2) with TRBJ2-7; possible D gene TRBD2, 5 bases. Germline values: CDR1 LGHDT, CDR2 YNNKEL (reference sequence). Trimming removed 10 bases at V and 0 bases at J, with 16 bases between. The CDR3 length is 14 residues. The DNA for the CDR3 is TGTGCCATTCTTATTAGAGGGCCCTCCTACGAGCAGTACTTC. As protein: CAILIRGPSYEQYF.

The CDR3 nucleotides read TGCGCCAGCAGCTTGTCGGACAGGTTTAATGAAAAACTGTTTTTT. Translating it yields CASSLSDRFNEKLFF. The chain carries TRBV5-1 and TRBJ1-4; TRBD1 agrees at 7 bases. Germline CDR1 is SGHRS and CDR2 is YFSETQ. V lost 1 base and J lost 4; bases outside the gene matches: 4. The CDR3 has 15 amino acids. Using reference TRBV5-1 and TRBJ1-4 for the parts outside the CDR3, the full variable domain is KAGVTQTPRYLIKTRGQQVTLSCSPISGHRSVSWYQQTPGQGLQFLFEYFSETQRNKGNFPGRFSGRQFSNSRSEMNVSTLELGDSALYLCASSLSDRFNEKLFFGSGTQLSVL.